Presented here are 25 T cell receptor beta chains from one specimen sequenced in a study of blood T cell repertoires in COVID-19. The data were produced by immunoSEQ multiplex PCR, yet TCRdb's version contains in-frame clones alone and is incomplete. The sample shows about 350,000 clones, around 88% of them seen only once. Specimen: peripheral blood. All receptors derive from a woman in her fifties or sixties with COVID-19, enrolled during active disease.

The CDR3 is CASSQVEGLAGEFF. DNA of the CDR3: TGTGCCAGCAGCCAAGTAGAGGGACTAGCGGGGGAGTTCTTC. V and J are TRBV4-2 and TRBJ2-1; 14 bases are shared with TRBD2. This CDR3 contains 14 residues. CDR1 and CDR2 (germline): LGHNA, YNFKEQ. The ends lost 1 base at V and 14 bases at J; junction bases unmatched: 4.

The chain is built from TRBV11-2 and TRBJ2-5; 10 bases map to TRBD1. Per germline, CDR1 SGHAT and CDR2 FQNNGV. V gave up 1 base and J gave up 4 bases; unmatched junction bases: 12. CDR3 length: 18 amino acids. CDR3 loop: CASSLVMGQGLSRETQYF. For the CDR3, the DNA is TGTGCCAGCAGCTTAGTTATGGGACAGGGGTTGTCTCGAGAGACCCAGTACTTC.

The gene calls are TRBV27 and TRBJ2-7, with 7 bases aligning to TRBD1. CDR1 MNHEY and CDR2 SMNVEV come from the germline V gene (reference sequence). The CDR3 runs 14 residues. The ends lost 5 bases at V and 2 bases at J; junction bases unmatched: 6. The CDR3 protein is CASSPPDRTYEQYF. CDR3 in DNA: TGTGCCAGCAGTCCACCGGACAGGACCTACGAGCAGTACTTC.

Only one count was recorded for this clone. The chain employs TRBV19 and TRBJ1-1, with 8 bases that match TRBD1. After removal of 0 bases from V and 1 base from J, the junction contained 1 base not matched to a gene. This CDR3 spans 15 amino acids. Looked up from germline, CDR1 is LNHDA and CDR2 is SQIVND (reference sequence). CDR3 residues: CASSIEGQGNTEAFF. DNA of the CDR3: TGTGCCAGTAGTATAGAAGGACAGGGGAACACTGAAGCTTTCTTT. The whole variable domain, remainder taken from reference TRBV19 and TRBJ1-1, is DGGITQSPKYLFRKEGQNVTLSCEQNLNHDAMYWYRQDPGQGLRLIYYSQIVNDFQKGDIAEGYSVSREKKESFPLTVTSAQKNPTAFYLCASSIEGQGNTEAFFGQGTRLTVV.

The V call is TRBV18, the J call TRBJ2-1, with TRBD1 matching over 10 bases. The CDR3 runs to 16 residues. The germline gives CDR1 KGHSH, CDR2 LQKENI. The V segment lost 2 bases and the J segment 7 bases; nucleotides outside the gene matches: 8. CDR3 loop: CASSPNRDRGLNEQFF. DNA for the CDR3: TGTGCCAGCTCACCAAACCGGGACAGGGGTTTAAATGAGCAGTTCTTC.

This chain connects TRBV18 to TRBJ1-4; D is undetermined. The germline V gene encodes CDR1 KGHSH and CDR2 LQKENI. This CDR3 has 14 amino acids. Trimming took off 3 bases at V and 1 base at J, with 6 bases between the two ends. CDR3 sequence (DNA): TGTGCCAGCTCACCCCCCAGAACTAATGAAAAACTGTTTTTT. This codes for CASSPPRTNEKLFF.

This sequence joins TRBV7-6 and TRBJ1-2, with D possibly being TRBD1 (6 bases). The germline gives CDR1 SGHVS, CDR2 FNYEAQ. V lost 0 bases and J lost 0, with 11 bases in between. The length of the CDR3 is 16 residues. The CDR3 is CASSLAEQGSNYGYTF. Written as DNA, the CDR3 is TGTGCCAGCAGCTTAGCCGAACAGGGATCTAACTATGGCTACACCTTC.

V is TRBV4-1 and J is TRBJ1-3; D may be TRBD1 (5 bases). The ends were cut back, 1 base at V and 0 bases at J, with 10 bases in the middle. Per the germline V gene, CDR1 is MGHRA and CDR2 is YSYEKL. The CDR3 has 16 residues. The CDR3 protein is CASSQGRGNSGNTIYF. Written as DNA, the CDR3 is TGCGCCAGCAGCCAAGGAAGGGGAAACTCTGGAAACACCATATATTTT.

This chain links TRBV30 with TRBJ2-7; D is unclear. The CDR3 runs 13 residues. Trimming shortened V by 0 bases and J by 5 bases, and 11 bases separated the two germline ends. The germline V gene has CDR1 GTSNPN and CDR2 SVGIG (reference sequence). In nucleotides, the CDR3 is TGTGCCTGGAGTGTAAAAGGTGGAGACGAGCAGTACTTC. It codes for CAWSVKGGDEQYF. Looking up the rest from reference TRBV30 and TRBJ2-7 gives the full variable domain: SQTIHQWPATLVQPVGSPLSLECTVEGTSNPNLYWYRQAAGRGLQLLFYSVGIGQISSEVPQNLSASRPQDRQFILSSKKLLLSDSGFYLCAWSVKGGDEQYFGPGTRLTVT.

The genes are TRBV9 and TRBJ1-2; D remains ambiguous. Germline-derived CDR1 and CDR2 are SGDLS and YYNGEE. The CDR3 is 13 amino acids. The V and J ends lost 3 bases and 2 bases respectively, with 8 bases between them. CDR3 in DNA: TGTGCCAGCAGCGGTACACAGAACTATGGCTACACCTTC. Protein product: CASSGTQNYGYTF.

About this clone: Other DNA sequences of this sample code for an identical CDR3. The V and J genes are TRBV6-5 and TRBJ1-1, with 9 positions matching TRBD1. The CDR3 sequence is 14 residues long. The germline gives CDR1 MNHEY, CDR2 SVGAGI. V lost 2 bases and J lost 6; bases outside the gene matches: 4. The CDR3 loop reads CASSYRGQGSEAFF. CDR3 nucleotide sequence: TGTGCCAGCAGTTACCGGGGACAGGGCTCTGAAGCTTTCTTT.

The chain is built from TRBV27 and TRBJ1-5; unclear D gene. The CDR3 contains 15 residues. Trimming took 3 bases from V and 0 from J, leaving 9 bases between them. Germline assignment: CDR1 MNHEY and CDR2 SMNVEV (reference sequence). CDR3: CASSFSSNSNQPQHF. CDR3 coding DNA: TGTGCCAGCAGTTTCTCTTCTAATAGCAATCAGCCCCAGCATTTT.

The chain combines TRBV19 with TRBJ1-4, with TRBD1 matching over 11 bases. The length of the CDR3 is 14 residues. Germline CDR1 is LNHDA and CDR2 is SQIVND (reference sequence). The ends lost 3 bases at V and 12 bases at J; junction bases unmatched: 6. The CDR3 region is CASSIIGQGAELFF. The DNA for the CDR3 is TGTGCCAGTAGTATTATCGGACAGGGGGCAGAACTGTTTTTT.

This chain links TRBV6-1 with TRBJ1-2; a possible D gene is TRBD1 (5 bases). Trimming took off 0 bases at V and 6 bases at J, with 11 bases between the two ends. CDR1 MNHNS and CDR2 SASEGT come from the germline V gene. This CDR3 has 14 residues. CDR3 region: CASSEAGGRHGYTF. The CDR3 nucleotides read TGTGCCAGCAGTGAAGCGGGGGGTAGGCATGGCTACACCTTC.

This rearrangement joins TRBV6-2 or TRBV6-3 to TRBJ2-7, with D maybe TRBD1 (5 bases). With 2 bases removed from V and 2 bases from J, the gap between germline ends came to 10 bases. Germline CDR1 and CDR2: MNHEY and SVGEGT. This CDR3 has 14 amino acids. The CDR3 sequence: CASSYPAGPYEQYF. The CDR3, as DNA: TGTGCCAGCAGTTACCCTGCAGGGCCCTACGAGCAGTACTTC.

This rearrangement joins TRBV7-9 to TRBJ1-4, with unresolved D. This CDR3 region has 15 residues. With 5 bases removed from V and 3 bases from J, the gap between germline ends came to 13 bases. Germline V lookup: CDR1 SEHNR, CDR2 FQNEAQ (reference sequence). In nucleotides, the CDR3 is TGTGCCAGCAGCATCAACAGCCTTTCTAATGAAAAACTGTTTTTT. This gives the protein CASSINSLSNEKLFF. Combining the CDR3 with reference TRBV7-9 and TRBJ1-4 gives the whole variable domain DTGVSQNPRHKITKRGQNVTFRCDPISEHNRLYWYRQTLGQGPEFLTYFQNEAQLEKSRLLSDRFSAERPKGSFSTLEIQRTEQGDSAMYLCASSINSLSNEKLFFGSGTQLSVL.

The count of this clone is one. The CDR3 DNA reads as TGTGCCAGCAGCCCCGCCTCCGGGACAGGGCTATACGAGCAGTACTTC. This codes for CASSPASGTGLYEQYF. This chain joins TRBV11-3 and TRBJ2-7, with TRBD1 identical over 9 bases. The germline V gene has CDR1 SGHNT and CDR2 YENEEA. CDR3 size: 16 residues. Trimming removed 5 bases from V and 4 bases from J; junction bases left unmatched: 12.

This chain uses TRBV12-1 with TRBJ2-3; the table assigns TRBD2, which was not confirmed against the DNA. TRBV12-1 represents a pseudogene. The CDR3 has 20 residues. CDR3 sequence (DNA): TGTGCCAGCAGCTTTAAGTGGCGTACTCGGCTAGCGGTGTTCACAGATACGCAGTATTTT. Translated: CASSFKWRTRLAVFTDTQYF.

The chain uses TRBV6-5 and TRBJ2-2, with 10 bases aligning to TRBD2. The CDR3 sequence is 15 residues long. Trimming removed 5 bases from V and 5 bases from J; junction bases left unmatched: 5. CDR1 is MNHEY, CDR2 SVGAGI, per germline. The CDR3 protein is CASSRAGGRTGELFF. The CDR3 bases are TGTGCCAGCAGTAGAGCGGGGGGGCGAACCGGGGAGCTGTTTTTT.

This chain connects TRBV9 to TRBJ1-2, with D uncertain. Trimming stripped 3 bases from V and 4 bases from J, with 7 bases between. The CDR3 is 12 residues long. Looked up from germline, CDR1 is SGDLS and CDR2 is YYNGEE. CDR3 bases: TGTGCCAGCAGCGGCCCGGGCTATGGCTACACCTTC. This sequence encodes CASSGPGYGYTF.

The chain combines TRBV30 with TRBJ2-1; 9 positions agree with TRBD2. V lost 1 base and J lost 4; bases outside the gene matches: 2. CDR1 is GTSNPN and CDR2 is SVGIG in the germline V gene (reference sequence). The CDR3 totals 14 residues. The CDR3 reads CAWSGSGGYNEQFF. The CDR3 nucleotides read TGTGCCTGGAGTGGTAGCGGGGGATACAATGAGCAGTTCTTC. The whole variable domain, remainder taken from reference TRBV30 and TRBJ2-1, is SQTIHQWPATLVQPVGSPLSLECTVEGTSNPNLYWYRQAAGRGLQLLFYSVGIGQISSEVPQNLSASRPQDRQFILSSKKLLLSDSGFYLCAWSGSGGYNEQFFGPGTRLTVL.

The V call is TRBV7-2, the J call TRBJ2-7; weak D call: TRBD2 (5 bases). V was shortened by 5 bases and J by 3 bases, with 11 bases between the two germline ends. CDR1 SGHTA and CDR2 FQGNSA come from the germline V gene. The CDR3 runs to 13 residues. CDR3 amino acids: CASSTSTNYEQYF. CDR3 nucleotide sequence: TGTGCCAGCAGCACCTCGACTAACTACGAGCAGTACTTC. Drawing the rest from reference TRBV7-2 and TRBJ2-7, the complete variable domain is GAGVSQSPSNKVTEKGKDVELRCDPISGHTALYWYRQSLGQGLEFLIYFQGNSAPDKSGLPSDRFSAERTGGSVSTLTIQRTQQEDSAVYLCASSTSTNYEQYFGPGTRLTVT.

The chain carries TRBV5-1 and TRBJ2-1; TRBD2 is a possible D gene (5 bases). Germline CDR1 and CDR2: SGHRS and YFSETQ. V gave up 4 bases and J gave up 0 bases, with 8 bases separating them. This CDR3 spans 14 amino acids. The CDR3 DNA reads TGCGCCAGCAGCACGGGGATCTCCTACAATGAGCAGTTCTTC. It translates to CASSTGISYNEQFF. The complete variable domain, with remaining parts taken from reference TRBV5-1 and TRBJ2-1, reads KAGVTQTPRYLIKTRGQQVTLSCSPISGHRSVSWYQQTPGQGLQFLFEYFSETQRNKGNFPGRFSGRQFSNSRSEMNVSTLELGDSALYLCASSTGISYNEQFFGPGTRLTVL.

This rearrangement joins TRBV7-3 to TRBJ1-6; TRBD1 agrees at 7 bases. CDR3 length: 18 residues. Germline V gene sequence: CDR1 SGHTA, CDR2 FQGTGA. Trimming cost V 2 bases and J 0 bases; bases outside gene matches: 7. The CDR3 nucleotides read TGTGCCAGCAGCTTATATGGAGGGGGCTTCTCCTATAATTCACCCCTCCACTTT. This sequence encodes CASSLYGGGFSYNSPLHF. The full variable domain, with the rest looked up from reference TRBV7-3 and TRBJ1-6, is GAGVSQTPSNKVTEKGKYVELRCDPISGHTALYWYRQSLGQGPEFLIYFQGTGAADDSGLPNDRFFAVRPEGSVSTLKIQRTERGDSAVYLCASSLYGGGFSYNSPLHFGNGTRLTVT.

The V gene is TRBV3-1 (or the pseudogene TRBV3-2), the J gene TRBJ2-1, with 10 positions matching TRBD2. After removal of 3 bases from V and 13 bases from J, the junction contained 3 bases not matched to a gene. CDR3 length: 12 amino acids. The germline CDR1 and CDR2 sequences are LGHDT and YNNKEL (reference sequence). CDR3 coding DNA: TGTGCCAGCAGCCAGGGACTAGCGTTTCAGTTCTTC. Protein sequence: CASSQGLAFQFF.